This T cell receptor (beta chain) came from a study of T cell changes during pregnancy in multiple sclerosis. Method: immunoSEQ multiplex PCR; TCRdb's copy keeps in-frame clones and lacks some. In the table there are approximately 100,000 clones, approximately 93% of which are singletons. Per germline, CDR1 SGDLS and CDR2 YYNGEE. The ends lost 4 bases at V and 8 bases at J; junction bases unmatched: 7. This CDR3 has 14 residues. The sequencing here drew on peripheral blood, taken after pregnancy. V is TRBV9 and J is TRBJ2-1; TRBD2 matches at 9 bases. The receptor was isolated from a female donor with multiple sclerosis, enrolled in a pregnancy study. CDR3 nucleotide sequence: TGTGCCAGCAGCCCCGGGACTAGCAGTCATGAGCAGTTCTTC. Protein product: CASSPGTSSHEQFF.